Below, one T cell receptor beta chain is given with its context. Its antigen is not identified. V gave up 5 bases and J gave up 2 bases; unmatched junction bases: 14. The CDR3 covers 19 residues. In germline, CDR1 is PRHDT, CDR2 FYEKMQ (reference sequence). The sample originates from a study of identical twins. TCRdb ran MiXCR on the 5' RACE reads and lists one entry per CDR3 protein. The table includes a few hundred thousand distinct CDR3 sequences, around 9% detected once. Study-wide results and limits: Modelling approaches yielded underestimates of out-of-frame TCR alpha sharing between monozygotic twins. The degree of excess twin sharing was weaker in beta out-of-frame sequences.

Input material: naive T cells sorted from blood. The chain is built from TRBV13 and TRBJ2-1, with 11 bases lining up with TRBD2. This TCR came from a woman in her 50s in good health. The CDR3 nucleotides are TGTGCCAGCAGCCCACTCGGAGCTAGCGGGAGGAACGCCTACAATGAGCAGTTCTTC. Translation gives CASSPLGASGRNAYNEQFF.